Sequencing of this TCR beta chain was carried out in a study of tumor-infiltrating lymphocytes in primary liver carcinoma. About the study: These patients were men and women whose ages were 30 to 69 years. The study's findings and limits: Blood fell significantly below tumors in its top-250-clone fraction (p = 0.039). Without sorting, CD4+ versus CD8+ T cell repertoires were not compared.

From around 530 ng of total RNA, TCR beta-specific cDNA was reverse-transcribed using a constant-region primer. Modified slightly, ARM-PCR produced TCR beta libraries over three nested multiplex PCR rounds. Two initial PCR rounds of around 10 cycles each paired TRBV1-TRBV30 forward primers with a C-beta reverse primer. TCRdb used MiXCR to reprocess the multiplex PCR reads, holding one entry per CDR3 protein. In the table there are just over 300,000 distinct CDR3 sequences, 50% to 75% of which are singletons. Both blood RNA, taken from unsorted whole blood, and germline DNA were extracted. CDR3 length: 18 amino acids. Per the germline V gene, CDR1 is MNHEY and CDR2 is SVGEGT. Trimming pared 2 bases from V and 2 bases from J, leaving 22 bases between. At least ten counts were recorded for this clonotype. The antigen is unknown.

The sequenced material came from peripheral blood. The chain has TRBV6-2 or TRBV6-3 and TRBJ2-7; D is possibly TRBD2 (6 bases). The receptor was isolated from a woman aged 30 to 39 with primary liver carcinoma and hepatitis B virus infection. CDR3 in DNA: TGTGCCAGCAGTTACAGTTGTTGGGACTGCGCTTTAGCCTACGAGCAGTACTTC. Translation: CASSYSCWDCALAYEQYF.